This TCR beta chain stems from a study of cytomegalovirus exposure and HLA in healthy donors. The study's findings and limits: Among donors in an Asian-associated ancestry cluster, a later analysis reportedly found fewer N-insertions than the roughly 730-donor mean.

This CDR3 is 15 amino acids long. The germline CDR1 and CDR2 sequences are SGHRS and YFSETQ. V dropped 4 bases and J dropped 2 bases, with 15 bases sitting between them. This clone came up once. Its antigen remains unidentified. PCR was performed using 60 Vbeta and 13 Jbeta primers. TCRdb keeps only in-frame clones here, not all; method: immunoSEQ multiplex PCR. The profile covers 90,000 to 120,000 clones, with roughly 85% appearing a single time and 5% to 6.5% taken by the ten largest. This receptor was obtained from a man in his fifties or sixties in good health and CMV-seropositive. The chain carries TRBV5-1 and TRBJ2-5; TRBD2 might be the D (6 bases). Sequencing input: PBMCs. The CDR3 coding sequence is TGCGCCAGCAGCAGTGGACTAAGCCTACAAGAGACCCAGTACTTC. Encoded protein: CASSSGLSLQETQYF.